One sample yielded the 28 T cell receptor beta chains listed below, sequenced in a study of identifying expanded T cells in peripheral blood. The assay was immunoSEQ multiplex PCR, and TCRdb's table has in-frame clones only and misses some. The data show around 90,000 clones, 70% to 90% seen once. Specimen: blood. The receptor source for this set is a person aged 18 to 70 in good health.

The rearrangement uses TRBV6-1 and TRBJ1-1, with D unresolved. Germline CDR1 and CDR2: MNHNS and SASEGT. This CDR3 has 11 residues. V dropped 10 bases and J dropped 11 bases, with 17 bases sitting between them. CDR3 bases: TGTGCCACCATAGGAGAATTTTCTGCTTTCTTT. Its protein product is CATIGEFSAFF.

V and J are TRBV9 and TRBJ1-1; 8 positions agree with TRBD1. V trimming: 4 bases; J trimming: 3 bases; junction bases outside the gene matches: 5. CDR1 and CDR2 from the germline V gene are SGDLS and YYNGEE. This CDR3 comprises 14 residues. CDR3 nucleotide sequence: TGTGCCAGCAGCATGGGACAGGTCTACACTGAAGCTTTCTTT. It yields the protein CASSMGQVYTEAFF.

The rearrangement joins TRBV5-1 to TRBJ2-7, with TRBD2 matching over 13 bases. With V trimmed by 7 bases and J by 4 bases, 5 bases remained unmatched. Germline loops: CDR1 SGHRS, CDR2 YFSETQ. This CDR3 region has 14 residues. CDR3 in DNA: TGCGCCAGCCAAGGGACTAGCGGGGATTACGAGCAGTACTTC. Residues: CASQGTSGDYEQYF.

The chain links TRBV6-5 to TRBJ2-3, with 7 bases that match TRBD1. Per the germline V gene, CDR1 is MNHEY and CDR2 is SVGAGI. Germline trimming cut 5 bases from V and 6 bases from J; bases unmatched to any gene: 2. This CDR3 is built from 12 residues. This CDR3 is CASSPTGDTQYF. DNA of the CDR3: TGTGCCAGCAGTCCGACAGGGGATACGCAGTATTTT.

CDR3 DNA: TGTGCCAGCAGCTTAGCGCTTTGGCCCTCCAATGAGCAGTTCTTC. This codes for CASSLALWPSNEQFF. The chain employs TRBV7-8 and TRBJ2-1, with D unclear. The CDR3 extends over 15 amino acids. Germline lookup yields CDR1 SGHVS and CDR2 FQNEAQ. V lost 0 bases, J lost 6 bases, and 12 bases lay in between.

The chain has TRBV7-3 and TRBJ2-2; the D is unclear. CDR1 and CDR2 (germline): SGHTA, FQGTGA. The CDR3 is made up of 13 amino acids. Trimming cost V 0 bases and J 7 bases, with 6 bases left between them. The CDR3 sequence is CASSLTASGELFF. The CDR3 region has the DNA TGTGCCAGCAGCTTAACGGCGAGCGGGGAGCTGTTTTTT.

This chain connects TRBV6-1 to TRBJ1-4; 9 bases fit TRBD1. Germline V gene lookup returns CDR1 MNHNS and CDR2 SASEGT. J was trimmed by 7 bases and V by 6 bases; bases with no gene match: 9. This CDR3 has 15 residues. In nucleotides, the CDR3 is TGTGCCAGCAGAGACCAACAGGGGGCAAGTGAAAAACTGTTTTTT. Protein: CASRDQQGASEKLFF.

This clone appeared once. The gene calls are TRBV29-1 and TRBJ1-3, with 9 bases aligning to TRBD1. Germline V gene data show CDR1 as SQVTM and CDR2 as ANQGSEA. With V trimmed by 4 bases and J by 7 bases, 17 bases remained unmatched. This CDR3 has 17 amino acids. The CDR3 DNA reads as TGCAGCGTTGGTTCGGGTCGGGACAGGGCCCCTTGGAACACCATATATTTT. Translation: CSVGSGRDRAPWNTIYF. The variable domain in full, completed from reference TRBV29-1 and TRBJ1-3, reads SAVISQKPSRDICQRGTSLTIQCQVDSQVTMMFWYRQQPGQSLTLIATANQGSEATYESGFVIDKFPISRPNLTFSTLTVSNMSPEDSSIYLCSVGSGRDRAPWNTIYFGEGSWLTVV.

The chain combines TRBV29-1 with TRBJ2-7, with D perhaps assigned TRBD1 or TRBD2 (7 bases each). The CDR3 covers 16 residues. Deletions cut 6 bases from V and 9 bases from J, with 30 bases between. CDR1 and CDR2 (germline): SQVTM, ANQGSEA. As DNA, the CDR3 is TGCAGCGTCCAAGCCTATGAGGGAGGGGGCGGTAGTAGGCAGTACTTC. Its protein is CSVQAYEGGGGSRQYF.

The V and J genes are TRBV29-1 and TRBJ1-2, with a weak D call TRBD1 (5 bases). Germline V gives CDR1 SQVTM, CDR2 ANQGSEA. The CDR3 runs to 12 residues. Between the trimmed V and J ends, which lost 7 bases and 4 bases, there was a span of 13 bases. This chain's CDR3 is CSDGAGGYGYTF. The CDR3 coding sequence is TGCAGCGACGGGGCCGGCGGCTATGGCTACACCTTC.

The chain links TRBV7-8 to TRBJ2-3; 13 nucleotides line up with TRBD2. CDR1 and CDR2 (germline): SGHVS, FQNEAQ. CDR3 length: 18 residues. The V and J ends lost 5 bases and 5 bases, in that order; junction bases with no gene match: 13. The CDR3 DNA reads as TGTGCCAGCAGCACACCGCAGGGACTAGCGGGGAGGGGAGATACGCAGTATTTT. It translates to CASSTPQGLAGRGDTQYF.

The CDR3 sequence: CASSLEYEQYF. CDR3 sequence (DNA): TGTGCCAGCAGCTTGGAATACGAGCAGTACTTC. This chain connects TRBV5-8 to TRBJ2-7; D is ambiguous. This CDR3 region has 11 residues. Germline CDR1 is SGHTS and CDR2 is YDEGEE. Trimming cost V 0 bases and J 4 bases, with 2 bases left between them.

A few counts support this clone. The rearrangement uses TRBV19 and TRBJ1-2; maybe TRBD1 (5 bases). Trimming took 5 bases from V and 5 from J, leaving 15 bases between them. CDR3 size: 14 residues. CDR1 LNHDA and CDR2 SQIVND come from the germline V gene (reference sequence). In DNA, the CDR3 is TGTGCCAGTAGTGTCAGACAGCAAGCTTATGGCTACACCTTC. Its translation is CASSVRQQAYGYTF.

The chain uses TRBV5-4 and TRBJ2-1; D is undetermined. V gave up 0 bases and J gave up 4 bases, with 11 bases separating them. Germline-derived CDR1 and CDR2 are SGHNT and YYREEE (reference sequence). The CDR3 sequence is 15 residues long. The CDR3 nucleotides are TGTGCCAGCAGCTTGGACCTGGACGGTTACAATGAGCAGTTCTTC. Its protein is CASSLDLDGYNEQFF.

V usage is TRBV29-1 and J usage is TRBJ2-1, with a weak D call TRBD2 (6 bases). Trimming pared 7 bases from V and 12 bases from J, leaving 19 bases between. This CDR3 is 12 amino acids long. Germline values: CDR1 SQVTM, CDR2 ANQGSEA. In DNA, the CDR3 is TGCAGCGGGCGGCGGGGTCTATCCGGGCAGTTCTTC. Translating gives CSGRRGLSGQFF.

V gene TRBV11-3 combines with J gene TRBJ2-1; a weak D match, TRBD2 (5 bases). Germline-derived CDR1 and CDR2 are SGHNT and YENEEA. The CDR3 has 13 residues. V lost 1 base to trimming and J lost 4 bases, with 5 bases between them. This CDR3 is CASSLGGYNEQFF. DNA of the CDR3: TGTGCCAGCAGCTTAGGAGGGTACAATGAGCAGTTCTTC.

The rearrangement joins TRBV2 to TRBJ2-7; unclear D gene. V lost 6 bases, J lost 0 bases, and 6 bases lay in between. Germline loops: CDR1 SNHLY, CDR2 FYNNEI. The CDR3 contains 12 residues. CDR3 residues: CASRTNSYEQYF. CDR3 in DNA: TGTGCCAGCAGGACCAACTCCTACGAGCAGTACTTC.

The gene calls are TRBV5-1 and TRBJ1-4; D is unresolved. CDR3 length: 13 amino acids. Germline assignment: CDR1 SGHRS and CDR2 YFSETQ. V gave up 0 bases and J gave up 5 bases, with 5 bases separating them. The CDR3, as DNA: TGCGCCAGCAGCTTGGGCGGCAATGAAAAACTGTTTTTT. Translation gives CASSLGGNEKLFF.

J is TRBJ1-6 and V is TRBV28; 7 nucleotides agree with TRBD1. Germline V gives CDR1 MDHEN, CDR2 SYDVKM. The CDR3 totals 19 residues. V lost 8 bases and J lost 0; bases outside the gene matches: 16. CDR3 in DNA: TGTGCCAGCGGTCAAGGGACAGACGAAGACCTCTCCTATAATTCACCCCTCCACTTT. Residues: CASGQGTDEDLSYNSPLHF.

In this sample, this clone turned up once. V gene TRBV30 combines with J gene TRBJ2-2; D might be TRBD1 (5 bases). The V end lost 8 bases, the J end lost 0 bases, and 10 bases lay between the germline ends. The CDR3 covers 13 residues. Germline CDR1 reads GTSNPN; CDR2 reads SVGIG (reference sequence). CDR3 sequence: CAEGATNTGELFF. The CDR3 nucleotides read TGTGCCGAAGGGGCCACGAACACCGGGGAGCTGTTTTTT.

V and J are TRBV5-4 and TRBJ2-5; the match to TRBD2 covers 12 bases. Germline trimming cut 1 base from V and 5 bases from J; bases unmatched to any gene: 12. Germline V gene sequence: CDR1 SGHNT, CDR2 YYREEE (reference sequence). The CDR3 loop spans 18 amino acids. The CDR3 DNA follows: TGTGCCAGCAGCTTGTTAAGAGCTAGCGGGGGGGCCCGGGAGACCCAGTACTTC. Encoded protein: CASSLLRASGGARETQYF.

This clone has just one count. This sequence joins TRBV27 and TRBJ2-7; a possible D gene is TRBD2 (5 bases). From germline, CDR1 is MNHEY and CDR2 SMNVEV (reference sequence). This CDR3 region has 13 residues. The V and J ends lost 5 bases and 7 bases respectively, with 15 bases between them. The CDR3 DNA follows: TGTGCCAGCAGTGGACTGAGCCTGGGGGAGCAGTACTTC. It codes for CASSGLSLGEQYF.

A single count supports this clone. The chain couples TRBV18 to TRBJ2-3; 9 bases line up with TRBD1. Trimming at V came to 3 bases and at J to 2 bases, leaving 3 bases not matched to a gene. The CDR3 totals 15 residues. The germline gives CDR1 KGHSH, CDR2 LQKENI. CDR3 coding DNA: TGTGCCAGCTCACCCCGGACAGGGGACACAGATACGCAGTATTTT. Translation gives CASSPRTGDTDTQYF.

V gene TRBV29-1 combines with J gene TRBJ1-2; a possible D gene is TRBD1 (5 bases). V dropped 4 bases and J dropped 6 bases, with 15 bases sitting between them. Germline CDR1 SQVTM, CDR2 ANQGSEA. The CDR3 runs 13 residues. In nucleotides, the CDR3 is TGCAGCGTTGGAGGGGCAAGGAGGAATGGCTACACCTTC. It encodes CSVGGARRNGYTF.

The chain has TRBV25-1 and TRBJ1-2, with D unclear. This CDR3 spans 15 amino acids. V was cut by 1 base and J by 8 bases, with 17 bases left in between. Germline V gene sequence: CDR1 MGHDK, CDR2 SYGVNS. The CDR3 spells CASSESKSANQGYTF. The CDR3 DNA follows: TGTGCCAGCAGTGAATCCAAGTCGGCTAACCAGGGCTACACCTTC.

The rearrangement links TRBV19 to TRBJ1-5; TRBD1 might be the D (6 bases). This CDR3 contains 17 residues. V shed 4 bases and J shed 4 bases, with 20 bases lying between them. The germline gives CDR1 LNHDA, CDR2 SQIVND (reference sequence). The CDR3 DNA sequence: TGTGCCAGTAGTACCGGACAGAGAATTGGTATTAATCAGCCCCAGCATTTT. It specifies CASSTGQRIGINQPQHF.

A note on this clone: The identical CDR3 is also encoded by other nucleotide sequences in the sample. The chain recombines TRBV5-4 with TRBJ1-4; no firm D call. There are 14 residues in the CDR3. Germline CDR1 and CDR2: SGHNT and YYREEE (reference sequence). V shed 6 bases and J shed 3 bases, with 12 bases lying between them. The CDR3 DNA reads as TGTGCCAGCACCCCGGACCGCGCTAATGAAAAACTGTTTTTT. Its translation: CASTPDRANEKLFF.

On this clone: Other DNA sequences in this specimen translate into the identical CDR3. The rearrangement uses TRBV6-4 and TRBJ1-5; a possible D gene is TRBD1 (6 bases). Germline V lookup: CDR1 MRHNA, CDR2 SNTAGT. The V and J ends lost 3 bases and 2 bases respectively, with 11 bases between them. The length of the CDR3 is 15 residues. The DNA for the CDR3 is TGTGCCAGCAGTGAGCAGGCAGGGGGCAATCAGCCCCAGCATTTT. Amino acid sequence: CASSEQAGGNQPQHF.